The rows below give T cell receptor beta chains drawn from one sample of a study of tumor and adjacent non-tumor tissue in lung cancer. MiXCR was run by TCRdb on the multiplex PCR reads, yielding one entry per CDR3 protein. In the table there are 65,000 to 70,000 distinct CDR3 sequences, about three fifths of which are singletons. Material: lung tumor tissue. These receptors were obtained from a man in his fifties with non-small cell lung cancer. Each CDR3 is given with its conserved first and last residue. A D gene is named only where the DNA matches it firmly. Clone size is given for some rows only: seen once, a few or many times, or a class if the clone is expanded.

j_call,d_call,v_call,clone_size,cdr3_nt,cdr3_aa
TRBJ2-1,TRBD2,TRBV28,-,TGTGCCAGCAGTCCTATAGGGTGGGGAGCGGGAGAAAACTACAATGAGCAGTTCTTC,CASSPIGWGAGENYNEQFF
TRBJ1-2,-,TRBV6-5,many,TGTGCCAGCAGTTACTCGACGGGGAACTATGGCTACACCTTC,CASSYSTGNYGYTF
TRBJ2-1,-,TRBV4-1,many,TGCGCCAGCAGCCAAGAACCTTTAGAGCGGGCTGCGTTCTTC,CASSQEPLERAAFF
TRBJ2-7,TRBD1,TRBV28,many,TGTGCCAGCAGGGACAGGGGGCCCTACGAGCAGTACTTC,CASRDRGPYEQYF
TRBJ2-7,-,TRBV6-1,once,TGTACCAGCAGTGAAGGAGGGGATCCATCCTACGAGCAGTACTTC,CTSSEGGDPSYEQYF
TRBJ2-5,TRBD1,TRBV28,-,TGTGCCAGCAGTACTTATATGGTGGACAGGGGGCAGATGACCCAGTACTTC,CASSTYMVDRGQMTQYF
TRBJ2-6,-,TRBV6-1,-,TGTGCCAGCAATCCACTAGTGGTCAGCTCTGGGGCCAACGTCCTGACTTTC,CASNPLVVSSGANVLTF
TRBJ2-1,TRBD2,TRBV6-5,-,TGTGCCACCAGTTACACCAACCCTAGCGGGTGGTACAATGAGCTGTTCTTC,CATSYTNPSGWYNELFF
TRBJ2-7,-,TRBV10-3,many,TGTGCCATCAGTGAACGGGCCGGATGGCGGCAGGATTCATACGAGCAGTACTTC,CAISERAGWRQDSYEQYF
TRBJ2-4,-,TRBV29-1,-,TGCAGTGTTGAAAAGCAGGGGTACATTCAGTACTTC,CSVEKQGYIQYF